This TCR beta chain was captured in a study of CD8+ T cells in alopecia areata (dated by TCRdb to 2016 to 2019). Background on the whole study: The treated patients, all with moderate-to-severe alopecia areata, were enrolled in an open-label pilot trial of oral tofacitinib given at 5 to 10 mg twice daily. Tofacitinib was administered for 6 to 18 months, and 6 months of follow-up off drug were then conducted to assess delayed response and recurrence. Disease severity in treated patients was measured with the SALT score, which quantifies the percentage of affected scalp surface area. In both human patients and the C3H/HeJ mouse model, the study applied high-throughput TCRbeta sequencing to look at T cell clonal expansion in alopecia areata. Human TCRbeta sequencing covered scalp tissue and sorted CD4+ and CD8+ peripheral blood T cells from patchy and totalis/universalis alopecia areata patients and healthy controls. Biopsies were taken from tofacitinib-treated patients at baseline and at 4 and 24 weeks of treatment, and a later scalp biopsy was taken in several of the tofacitinib-treated patients. Clonality in the scalp was compared among normal scalp (n=4), patchy alopecia areata scalp (n=8), and alopecia totalis/universalis scalp (n=8). RNA was extracted with the PAXgene miRNA kit for fixed scalp, the miRNeasy kit for PBMCs, and the RNeasy kit for mouse skin. TCRbeta CDR3 regions were amplified by immunoSEQ multiplex PCR using 35 Vbeta forward and 13 Jbeta reverse primers. General study outcomes and caveats: Because the treated cohort was small and had only one nonresponder, larger studies are needed to examine links between baseline CD8+ expansion and response. Tofacitinib significantly lowered scalp clonality and the number of expanded CD8+ clones among the top 100 scalp clones. Compared with mice, TCR sequences shared between patients were less clear, possibly partly because of HLA diversity across the patient population. Scalp TCR repertoire analysis is complicated because resident alphabeta T cells in normal human skin are also sequenced, whereas mouse skin is dominated by gammadelta T cells. During tofacitinib treatment, many expanded lesional clones remained in scalp and blood, and this persistence may partly explain relapse after treatment is stopped. Lesional scalp, especially in alopecia totalis/universalis, showed higher clonality and more expanded CD8+ clones than normal scalp, suggesting antigenic drive.

This clone was observed a handful of times. It lacks a known antigen. The input lacks base qualities; no much larger clone sits a single base away. Per the publication, the time point label means: less than 30 weeks on oral tofacitinib. Per the publication, the treatment or condition label means: oral pan-JAK inhibitor, 5-10 mg twice daily. From alopecia areata patients, peripheral blood was collected along with lesional scalp punch biopsies. PBMCs were separated by density centrifugation and stained for CD3, CD4 and CD8, after which CD4+ and CD8+ T cells were sorted on a FACSAria. Receptor amplification or capture employed the immunoSEQ multiplex PCR assay. To provide template for TCR sequencing, every sample had RNA extracted and reverse transcribed into cDNA. SuperScript III was used to make first-strand cDNA, primed with a 2:1 mix of oligo-dT and random hexamers. Amplification bias was assessed with a synthetic immune receptor repertoire, and residual bias was removed computationally. In the original analysis: Raw reads were preprocessed to remove errors, and CDR3 was defined according to IMGT conventions as the region from the conserved cysteine to phenylalanine. Clonality was calculated as 1 minus Shannon entropy normalized by log2 of the number of productive unique TCRs. Whether scalp clones were CD4 or CD8 was inferred by matching scalp TCRbeta sequences against CD4 and CD8 repertoires sorted from blood. This is the immuneACCESS table as TCRdb keeps it, with only in-frame sequences that have V and J called. A part of the clones is gone; compared with another copy, unresolved V genes explain less than half, and the rest is unexplained. V, J and clone size derive from that table, while D and trimming were established from the DNA sequence. The sample table holds 110,000 or so clones, of which 56% were seen once. Of the sample, approximately 3.6% falls within the top ten clones.

CDR1 SQVTM and CDR2 ANQGSEA were looked up in the germline V gene. V sheds 2 bases and J sheds 2 bases, leaving 9 bases between their ends. The CDR3 goes from the cysteine to the phenylalanine over 13 residues. CDR3 DNA only is kept here, 39 bases in frame from base 1. Sequences were derived from CD4+ T cells sorted from blood, sampled at week 24, from a patient treated with tofacitinib. The receptor was derived from a human donor with alopecia areata. The chain is made from TRBV29-1 and TRBJ1-1, with the D gene not confidently named. In nucleotide form, the sequence is TGCAGCGTTGAAAGGCTGGGTAACACTGAAGCTTTCTTT. Its product reads: CSVERLGNTEAFF.